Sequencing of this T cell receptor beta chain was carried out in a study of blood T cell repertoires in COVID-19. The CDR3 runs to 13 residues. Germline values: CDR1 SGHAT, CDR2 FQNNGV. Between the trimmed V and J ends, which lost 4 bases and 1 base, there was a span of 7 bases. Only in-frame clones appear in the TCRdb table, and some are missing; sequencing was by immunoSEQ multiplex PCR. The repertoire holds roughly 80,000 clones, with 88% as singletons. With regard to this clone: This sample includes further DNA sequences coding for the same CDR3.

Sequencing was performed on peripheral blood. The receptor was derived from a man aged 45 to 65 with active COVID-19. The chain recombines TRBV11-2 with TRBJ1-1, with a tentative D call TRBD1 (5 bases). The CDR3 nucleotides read TGTGCCAGCAGCTACGGGGGGAACACTGAAGCTTTCTTT. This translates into CASSYGGNTEAFF.